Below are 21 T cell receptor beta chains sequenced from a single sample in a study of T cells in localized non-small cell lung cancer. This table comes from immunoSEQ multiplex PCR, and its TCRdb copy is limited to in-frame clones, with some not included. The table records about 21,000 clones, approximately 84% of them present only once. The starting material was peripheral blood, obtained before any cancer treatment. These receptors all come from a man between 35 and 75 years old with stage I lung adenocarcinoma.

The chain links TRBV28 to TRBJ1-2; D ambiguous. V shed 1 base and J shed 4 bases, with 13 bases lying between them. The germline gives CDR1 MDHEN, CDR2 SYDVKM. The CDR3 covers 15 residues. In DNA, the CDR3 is TGTGCCAGCAGTTTATATGGGCAGCCATCCTATGGCTACACCTTC. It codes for CASSLYGQPSYGYTF.

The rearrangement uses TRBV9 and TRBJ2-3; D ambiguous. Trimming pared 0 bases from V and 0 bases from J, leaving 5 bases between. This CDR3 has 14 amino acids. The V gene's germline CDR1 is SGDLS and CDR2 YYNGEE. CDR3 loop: CASSVARSTDTQYF. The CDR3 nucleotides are TGTGCCAGCAGCGTAGCGAGGAGCACAGATACGCAGTATTTT.

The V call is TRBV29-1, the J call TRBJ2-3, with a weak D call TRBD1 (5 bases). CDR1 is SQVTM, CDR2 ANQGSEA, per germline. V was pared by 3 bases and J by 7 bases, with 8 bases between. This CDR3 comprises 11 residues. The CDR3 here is CSVDTGNTQYF. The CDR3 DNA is TGCAGCGTTGACACAGGAAATACGCAGTATTTT.

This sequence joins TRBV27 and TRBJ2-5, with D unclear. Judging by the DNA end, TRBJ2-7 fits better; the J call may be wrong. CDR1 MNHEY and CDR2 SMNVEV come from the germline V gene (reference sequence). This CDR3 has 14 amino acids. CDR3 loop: CASRVQDPTYEQYF. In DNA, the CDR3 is TGTGCCAGCAGGGTCCAGGACCCCACCTACGAGCAGTACTTC.

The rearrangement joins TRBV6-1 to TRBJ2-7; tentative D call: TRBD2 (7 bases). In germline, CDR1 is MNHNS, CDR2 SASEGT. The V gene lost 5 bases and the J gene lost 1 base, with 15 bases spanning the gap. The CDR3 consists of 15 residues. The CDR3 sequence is CASSSQGGGSYEQYF. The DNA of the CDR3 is TGTGCCAGCAGTTCACAGGGAGGGGGATCCTACGAGCAGTACTTC.

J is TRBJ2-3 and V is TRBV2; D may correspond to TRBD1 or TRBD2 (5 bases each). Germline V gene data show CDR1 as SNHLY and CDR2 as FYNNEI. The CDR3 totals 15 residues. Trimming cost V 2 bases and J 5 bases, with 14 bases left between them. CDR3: CASSELRGQGDTQYF. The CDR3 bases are TGTGCCAGCAGTGAACTCCGAGGGCAGGGAGATACGCAGTATTTT.

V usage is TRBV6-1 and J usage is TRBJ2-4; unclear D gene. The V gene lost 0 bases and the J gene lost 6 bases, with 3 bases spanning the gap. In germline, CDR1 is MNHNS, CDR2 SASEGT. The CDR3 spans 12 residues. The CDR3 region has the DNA TGTGCCAGCAGTGAAGCAGGAAACATTCAGTACTTC. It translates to CASSEAGNIQYF.

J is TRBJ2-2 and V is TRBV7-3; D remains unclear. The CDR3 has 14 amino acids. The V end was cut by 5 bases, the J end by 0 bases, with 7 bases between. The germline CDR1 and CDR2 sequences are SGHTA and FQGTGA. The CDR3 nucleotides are TGTGCCAGCAGCCCCGCTTCGAACACCGGGGAGCTGTTTTTT. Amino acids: CASSPASNTGELFF.

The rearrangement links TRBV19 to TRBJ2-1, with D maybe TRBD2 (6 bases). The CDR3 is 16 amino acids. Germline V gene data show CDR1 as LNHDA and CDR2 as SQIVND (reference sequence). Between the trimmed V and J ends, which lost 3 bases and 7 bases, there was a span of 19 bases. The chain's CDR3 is CASSIWRAGGRNEQFF. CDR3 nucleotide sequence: TGTGCCAGTAGTATCTGGAGGGCTGGAGGTAGGAATGAGCAGTTCTTC.

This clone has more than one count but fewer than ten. The CDR3 loop is CASSLADTTNEKLFF. The CDR3 nucleotides are TGTGCCAGCAGCTTGGCGGATACCACTAATGAAAAACTGTTTTTT. This rearrangement joins TRBV5-5 to TRBJ1-4; D is undetermined. Per the germline V gene, CDR1 is SGHKS and CDR2 is YYEKEE (reference sequence). V dropped 0 bases and J dropped 2 bases, with 8 bases sitting between them. CDR3 length: 15 residues. Drawing the rest from reference TRBV5-5 and TRBJ1-4, the complete variable domain is DAGVTQSPTHLIKTRGQQVTLRCSPISGHKSVSWYQQVLGQGPQFIFQYYEKEERGRGNFPDRFSARQFPNYSSELNVNALLLGDSALYLCASSLADTTNEKLFFGSGTQLSVL.

The CDR3: CASSLDINYGYTF. The CDR3 DNA sequence: TGTGCCAGCAGCTTGGATATTAACTATGGCTACACCTTC. The chain recombines TRBV5-5 with TRBJ1-2; D is uncertain. This CDR3 is 13 amino acids long. Germline V lookup: CDR1 SGHKS, CDR2 YYEKEE (reference sequence). V lost 0 bases and J lost 1, with 4 bases in between.

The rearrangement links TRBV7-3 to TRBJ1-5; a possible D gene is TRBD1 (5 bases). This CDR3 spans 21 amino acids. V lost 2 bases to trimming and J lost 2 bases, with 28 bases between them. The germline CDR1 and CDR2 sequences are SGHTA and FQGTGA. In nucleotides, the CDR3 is TGTGCCAGCAGCTTATCACGTTCCCCCTTCCAGGGTACAGTGGGCAATCAGCCCCAGCATTTT. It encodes CASSLSRSPFQGTVGNQPQHF.

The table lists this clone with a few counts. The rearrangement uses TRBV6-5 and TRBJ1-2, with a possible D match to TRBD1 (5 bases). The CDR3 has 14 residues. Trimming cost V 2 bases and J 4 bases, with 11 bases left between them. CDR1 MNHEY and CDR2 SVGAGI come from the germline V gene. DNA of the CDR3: TGTGCCAGCAGTTACGGGGGAACGACCTATGGCTACACCTTC. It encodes CASSYGGTTYGYTF.

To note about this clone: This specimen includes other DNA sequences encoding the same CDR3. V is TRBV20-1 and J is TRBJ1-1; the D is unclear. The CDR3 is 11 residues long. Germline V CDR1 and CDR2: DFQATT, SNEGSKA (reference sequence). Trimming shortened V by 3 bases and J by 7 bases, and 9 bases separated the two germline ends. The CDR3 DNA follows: TGCAGTGCTAGCTTTGGCTTTGAAGCTTTCTTT. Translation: CSASFGFEAFF.

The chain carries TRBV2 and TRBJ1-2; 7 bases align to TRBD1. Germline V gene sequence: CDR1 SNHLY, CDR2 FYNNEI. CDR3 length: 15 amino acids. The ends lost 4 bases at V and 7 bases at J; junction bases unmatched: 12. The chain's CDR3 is CASSVGPEGASGYTF. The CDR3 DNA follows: TGTGCCAGCAGTGTGGGGCCCGAGGGGGCCTCTGGCTACACCTTC.

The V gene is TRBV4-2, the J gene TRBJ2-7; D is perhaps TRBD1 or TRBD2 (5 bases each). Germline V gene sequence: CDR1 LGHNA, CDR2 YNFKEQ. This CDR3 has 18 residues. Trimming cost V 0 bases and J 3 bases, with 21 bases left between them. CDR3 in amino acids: CASSQDPARGARFYEQYF. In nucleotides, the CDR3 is TGTGCCAGCAGCCAAGATCCGGCGCGAGGGGCCCGGTTCTACGAGCAGTACTTC.

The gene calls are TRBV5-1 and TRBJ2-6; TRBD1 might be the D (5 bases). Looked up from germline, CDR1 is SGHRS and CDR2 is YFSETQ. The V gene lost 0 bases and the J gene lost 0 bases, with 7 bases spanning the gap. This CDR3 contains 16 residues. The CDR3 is CASSLATASGANVLTF. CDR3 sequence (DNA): TGCGCCAGCAGCTTGGCGACAGCCTCTGGGGCCAACGTCCTGACTTTC.

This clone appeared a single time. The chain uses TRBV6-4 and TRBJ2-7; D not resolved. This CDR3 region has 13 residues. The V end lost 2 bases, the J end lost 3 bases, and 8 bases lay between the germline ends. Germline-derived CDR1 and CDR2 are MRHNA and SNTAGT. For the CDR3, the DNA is TGTGCCAGCAGTGACCGATCCTTCTACGAGCAGTACTTC. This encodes CASSDRSFYEQYF.

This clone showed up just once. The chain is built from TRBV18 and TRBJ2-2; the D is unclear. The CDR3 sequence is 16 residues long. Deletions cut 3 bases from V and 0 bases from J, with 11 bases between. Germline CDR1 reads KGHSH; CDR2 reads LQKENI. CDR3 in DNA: TGTGCCAGCTCACCCCAGGCGGCGTCGAACACCGGGGAGCTGTTTTTT. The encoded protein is CASSPQAASNTGELFF. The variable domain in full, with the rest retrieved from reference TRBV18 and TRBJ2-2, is NAGVMQNPRHLVRRRGQEARLRCSPMKGHSHVYWYRQLPEEGLKFMVYLQKENIIDESGMPKERFSAEFPKEGPSILRIQQVVRGDSAAYFCASSPQAASNTGELFFGEGSRLTVL.

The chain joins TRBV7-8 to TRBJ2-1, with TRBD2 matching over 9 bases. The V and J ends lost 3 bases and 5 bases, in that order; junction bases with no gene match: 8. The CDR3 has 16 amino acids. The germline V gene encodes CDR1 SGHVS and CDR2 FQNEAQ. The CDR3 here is CASSFRMREGHNEQFF. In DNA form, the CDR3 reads TGTGCCAGCAGCTTCCGGATGCGGGAGGGCCACAATGAGCAGTTCTTC.

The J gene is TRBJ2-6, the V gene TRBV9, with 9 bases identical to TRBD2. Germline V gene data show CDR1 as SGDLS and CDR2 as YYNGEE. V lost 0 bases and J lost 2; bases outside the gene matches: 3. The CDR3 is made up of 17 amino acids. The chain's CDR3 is CASSVDPSGAGANVLTF. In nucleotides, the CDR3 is TGTGCCAGCAGCGTAGATCCTAGCGGGGCTGGGGCCAACGTCCTGACTTTC.